This TCR beta chain was obtained from a study of response to subunit inactivated influenza vaccine. MiXCR, run by TCRdb on the RT-PCR reads, gives a single entry per CDR3 protein. The profile shows fewer than 600,000 distinct CDR3 sequences, approximately 6.9% of them singletons. The germline V gene has CDR1 MNHNS and CDR2 SASEGT. The CDR3 totals 16 residues. J lost 4 bases, V lost 1 base, and 3 bases had no gene match. Study results and limitations: Few additional T cells are recruited per seasonal influenza vaccination, authors suggested.

Remarks on this clonotype: No antigen is known for it.

J is TRBJ2-5 and V is TRBV6-1, with 13 bases that match TRBD2. This TCR was sampled from a man aged 45 to 70 who received an inactivated influenza vaccine. Sequencing was performed on PBMCs from blood, taken around 25 months after vaccination. CDR3 nucleotides: TGTGCCAGCAGTGAAGGACGACTAGCGGGAGGAGAGACCCAGTACTTC. Translating it yields CASSEGRLAGGETQYF.